The rows below give T cell receptor beta chains drawn from one sample of a study of CD8+ T cells in alopecia areata. The repertoire was sequenced with immunoSEQ multiplex PCR; TCRdb's copy has only in-frame clones and lacks some. The sample carries 200,000 to 250,000 clones, 64% recorded once. This material consisted of CD4+ T cells sorted from blood, taken at week 4, from a patient treated with tofacitinib. These receptors were taken from a human donor with alopecia areata. Both conserved end residues are part of each CDR3. D genes are given only for firm matches. Not all rows give a size; the values are once, few, many and, for expanded clones, a class.

size: NA
J: TRBJ2-7
length: 16
D: TRBD2
V: TRBV11-2
CDR3: CASSPIHPRGGYEQYF
DNA: TGTGCCAGCAGCCCGATACACCCGCGGGGGGGCTACGAGCAGTACTTC

size: NA
J: TRBJ1-6
length: 12
D: NA
V: TRBV25-1
CDR3: CASSGKGPPLHF
DNA: TGTGCCAGCAGTGGAAAGGGACCACCCCTCCACTTT

size: few
J: TRBJ2-5
length: 13
D: NA
V: TRBV7-2
CDR3: CASSPPVQETQYF
DNA: TGTGCCAGCAGCCCACCAGTCCAAGAGACCCAGTACTTC

size: NA
J: TRBJ1-3
length: 15
D: NA
V: TRBV18
CDR3: CASSPGMTSGNTIYF
DNA: TGTGCCAGCTCACCAGGAATGACCTCTGGAAACACCATATATTTT

size: NA
J: TRBJ2-3
length: 15
D: TRBD1
V: TRBV5-4
CDR3: CASRGDRGPTDTQYF
DNA: TGTGCCAGCAGGGGGGACAGGGGACCCACAGATACGCAGTATTTT

size: NA
J: TRBJ2-2
length: 15
D: NA
V: TRBV7-9
CDR3: CASRPAGANTGELFF
DNA: TGTGCCAGCAGACCGGCGGGCGCGAACACCGGGGAGCTGTTTTTT

size: NA
J: TRBJ1-2
length: 15
D: TRBD1
V: TRBV7-6
CDR3: CASSPQGGQDHGYTF
DNA: TGTGCCAGCAGCCCCCAGGGCGGACAGGACCATGGCTACACCTTC

size: NA
J: TRBJ2-1
length: 13
D: TRBD1
V: TRBV29-1
CDR3: CSVTGTGYNEQFF
DNA: TGCAGCGTTACCGGGACAGGCTACAATGAGCAGTTCTTC

size: few
J: TRBJ1-2
length: 15
D: NA
V: TRBV29-1
CDR3: CSVEEGLGRNYGYTF
DNA: TGCAGCGTTGAAGAGGGGCTAGGACGGAACTATGGCTACACCTTC

size: NA
J: TRBJ2-7
length: 13
D: NA
V: TRBV25-1
CDR3: CASSEFGSYEQYF
DNA: TGTGCCAGCAGTGAATTCGGGTCCTACGAGCAGTACTTC

size: few
J: TRBJ1-1
length: 15
D: TRBD1
V: TRBV5-1
CDR3: CASSLGFTGGTEAFF
DNA: TGCGCCAGCAGCTTGGGTTTTACAGGGGGCACTGAAGCTTTCTTT

size: once
J: TRBJ1-1
length: 15
D: TRBD1
V: TRBV29-1
CDR3: CSVAGQGKGNTEAFF
DNA: TGCAGCGTGGCTGGACAGGGGAAGGGGAACACTGAAGCTTTCTTT

size: NA
J: TRBJ2-1
length: 13
D: NA
V: TRBV7-7
CDR3: CASSNPGTSEQFF
DNA: TGTGCTAGCAGCAATCCTGGGACGTCTGAGCAGTTCTTC

size: NA
J: TRBJ1-1
length: 12
D: NA
V: TRBV15
CDR3: CATSSRSGVPFF
DNA: TGTGCCACCAGCAGTCGGTCAGGGGTTCCTTTCTTT

size: NA
J: TRBJ1-5
length: 15
D: NA
V: TRBV28
CDR3: CASSSPGSSNQPQHF
DNA: TGTGCCAGCAGTTCCCCGGGGAGTAGCAATCAGCCCCAGCATTTT

size: NA
J: TRBJ1-2
length: 14
D: TRBD1
V: TRBV4-3
CDR3: CASSLTDRVEGYTF
DNA: TGCGCCAGCAGCCTTACGGACAGGGTGGAAGGCTACACCTTC

size: once
J: TRBJ1-1
length: 12
D: NA
V: TRBV29-1
CDR3: CSVAGPNTEAFF
DNA: TGCAGCGTAGCTGGACCCAACACTGAAGCTTTCTTT

size: NA
J: TRBJ2-2
length: 17
D: TRBD1
V: TRBV7-2
CDR3: CASTINGRGQGTGELFF
DNA: TGTGCCAGCACCATCAATGGCCGAGGACAGGGCACCGGGGAGCTGTTTTTT

size: NA
J: TRBJ2-5
length: 14
D: TRBD1
V: TRBV7-8
CDR3: CASSPNRGRETQYF
DNA: TGTGCCAGCAGCCCAAACAGGGGGCGAGAGACCCAGTACTTC

size: NA
J: TRBJ2-7
length: 15
D: NA
V: TRBV9
CDR3: CASSVGTDYSYEQYF
DNA: TGTGCCAGCAGCGTCGGGACTGATTACTCCTACGAGCAGTACTTC

size: NA
J: TRBJ1-2
length: 14
D: TRBD1
V: TRBV2
CDR3: CASSGTGANYGYTF
DNA: TGTGCCAGCAGTGGGACAGGGGCTAACTATGGCTACACCTTC

size: NA
J: TRBJ2-1
length: 13
D: NA
V: TRBV27
CDR3: CASSLSFGSEQFF
DNA: TGTGCCAGCAGTTTATCGTTCGGTAGCGAGCAGTTCTTC